Following are 13 T cell receptor beta chains from one sample sequenced in a study of human T cells and chemical hapten exposure. The time point: patch test 2, 6 weeks after DPC sensitization. Specified treatment: therapeutic diphenylcyclopropenone sensitization with weekly scalp DPC. In TCRdb, the RACE reads were re-called with MiXCR into one record per CDR3 protein. Of more than 85,000 distinct CDR3 sequences listed, about 10% are singletons. This sample comprised whole blood, obtained in connection with sensitization to the hapten diphenylcyclopropenone (DPC). The receptors here all came from a man aged 35 to 55 with alopecia areata. Some clones in this sample may be carry-over from other donors' samples.

This clonotype was counted between two and nine times. The rearrangement uses TRBV12-3 or TRBV12-4 and TRBJ2-5, with a tentative D call TRBD2 (5 bases). The V gene lost 5 bases and the J gene lost 4 bases, with 11 bases spanning the gap. The CDR3 totals 13 residues. Here the CDR3 DNA reads TGTGCCAGCAGTCGTCTCGCGGGAGAGACCCAGTACTTC. It is translated as CASSRLAGETQYF.

This clonotype was detected only a few times. V and J are TRBV29-1 and TRBJ2-3; D gene uncertain. CDR1 SQVTM and CDR2 ANQGSEA come from the germline V gene. V was clipped by 3 bases and J by 4 bases, with 14 bases between them. The CDR3 runs to 14 residues. For the CDR3, the DNA is TGCAGCGTTGATTTATCAAGTCGGGCAGATACGCAGTATTTT. Translation: CSVDLSSRADTQYF.

This clonotype was seen more than once but under ten times. The chain recombines TRBV2 with TRBJ1-5, with a possible D match to TRBD1 (5 bases). V lost 6 bases and J lost 3, with 9 bases in between. Germline V gene lookup returns CDR1 SNHLY and CDR2 FYNNEI. CDR3 length: 13 amino acids. The CDR3 sequence is CASRGTYNQPQHF. The CDR3 DNA reads as TGTGCCAGCAGGGGGACTTACAATCAGCCCCAGCATTTT.

The rearrangement joins TRBV9 to TRBJ2-7; no firm D call. Germline CDR1 reads SGDLS; CDR2 reads YYNGEE. Between the trimmed V and J ends, which lost 3 bases and 6 bases, there was a span of 10 bases. The CDR3 loop spans 12 amino acids. The CDR3 protein is CASSARVFEQYF. Written as DNA, the CDR3 is TGTGCCAGCAGCGCCCGGGTCTTCGAGCAGTACTTC.

The rearrangement uses TRBV21-1 and TRBJ1-2; the table's D gene call, TRBD1, was not cross checked with the DNA. TRBV21-1 is reported as a pseudogene. This CDR3 contains 15 residues. The CDR3 is CASSAMGPIDYGYTF. For the CDR3, the DNA is TGTGCCAGCAGCGCGATGGGACCTATTGACTATGGCTACACCTTC.

V and J are TRBV21-1 and TRBJ2-7; TRBD1, the D gene given by the table, was not confirmed from the DNA. TRBV21-1 is labeled a pseudogene. The CDR3 spans 14 residues. CDR3: CASSKGTVCLEQYV. The CDR3 nucleotides read TGTGCCAGCAGCAAAGGGACAGTATGTCTCGAGCAGTACGTC.

This clonotype was seen only a few times. The CDR3 nucleotides read TGTGCCAGCAGAAAGGTGGGCGAGCAGTACTTC. It encodes CASRKVGEQYF. V is TRBV6-2 or TRBV6-3 and J is TRBJ2-7, with D unclear. Germline V CDR1 and CDR2: MNHEY, SVGEGT. Trimming left V 6 bases short and J 6 bases short, with 9 bases between. The CDR3 runs 11 residues.

This chain uses TRBV10-3 with TRBJ2-1; TRBD2 agrees at 11 bases. Unmatched junction bases numbered 2, after V lost 3 bases and J lost 7 bases. The CDR3 spans 14 residues. Germline V gives CDR1 ENHRY, CDR2 SYGVKD. The CDR3 DNA is TGTGCCATCAGTGAACTAGCGGGAGTTAATGAGCAGTTCTTC. Protein: CAISELAGVNEQFF.

The gene calls are TRBV5-1 and TRBJ1-1, with D tentatively TRBD1 (6 bases). Trimming removed 0 bases from V and 0 bases from J, with 12 bases in between. This CDR3 is 16 amino acids long. CDR1 SGHRS and CDR2 YFSETQ come from the germline V gene. CDR3 loop: CASSLGQEFMNTEAFF. The CDR3 nucleotides read TGCGCCAGCAGCTTGGGACAGGAGTTCATGAACACTGAAGCTTTCTTT.

This clonotype occurred many times. The chain employs TRBV29-1 and TRBJ2-3; 11 positions match TRBD2. With 7 bases clipped from V and 4 bases from J, the junction kept 10 bases outside the gene matches. The germline V gene encodes CDR1 SQVTM and CDR2 ANQGSEA. This CDR3 region has 15 residues. The CDR3 nucleotides are TGCAGCGCCGACACTAGCGGGAGTCTCGCAGATACGCAGTATTTT. Encoded protein: CSADTSGSLADTQYF.

The chain uses TRBV10-3 and TRBJ2-5; D possibly corresponds to TRBD2 (6 bases). Trimming removed 2 bases at V and 10 bases at J, with 14 bases between. The CDR3 has 13 residues. The germline V gene encodes CDR1 ENHRY and CDR2 SYGVKD. CDR3 residues: CAISEDSRGDQYF. The CDR3 nucleotides are TGTGCCATCAGTGAGGACAGCCGCGGGGACCAGTACTTC.

This clonotype turned up a few times. The chain uses TRBV19 and TRBJ2-1; possibly TRBD2 for D (5 bases). Germline V lookup: CDR1 LNHDA, CDR2 SQIVND (reference sequence). The CDR3 totals 15 residues. Trimming stripped 7 bases from V and 2 bases from J, with 15 bases between. In DNA form, the CDR3 reads TGTGCCAGTACCCCTGGCACGGGAACCTACAATGAGCAGTTCTTC. Encoded protein: CASTPGTGTYNEQFF.

This chain uses TRBV9 with TRBJ2-1; TRBD2 agrees at 10 bases. CDR1 is SGDLS and CDR2 is YYNGEE in the germline V gene. Trimming cost V 2 bases and J 1 base; bases outside gene matches: 6. The CDR3 runs 17 residues. The CDR3 bases are TGTGCCAGCAGCGTGGGGAGCGGGAGGGGGTCCTACAATGAGCAGTTCTTC. Protein sequence: CASSVGSGRGSYNEQFF.